The rows below give T cell receptor beta chains drawn from one sample of a study of blood T cell repertoires in COVID-19. The repertoire was sequenced with immunoSEQ multiplex PCR; TCRdb's copy has only in-frame clones and lacks some. The sample lists about 190,000 clones; about 88% were seen once. The specimen was peripheral blood. The receptors originated from a woman between 40 and 55 years old who had recovered from COVID-19. Each CDR3 is given with its conserved first and last residue. Each record gives: CDR3 length, D gene, clone size, V gene, J gene, CDR3 DNA, CDR3 protein. The D gene is left open where the match is weak. Clone size is not always given. Where it is, it says once, few, many or a class for expanded clones.

CDR3 length: 14
D gene: .
clone size: .
V gene: TRBV19
J gene: TRBJ1-1
CDR3 DNA: TGTGCCACTCAAGCCCGACTGAAGAACACTGAAGCTTTCTTT
CDR3 protein: CATQARLKNTEAFF

CDR3 length: 13
D gene: .
clone size: .
V gene: TRBV24-1
J gene: TRBJ2-2
CDR3 DNA: TGTGCCACCAGTGCCAGGGGTTACGGGGAGCTGTTTTTT
CDR3 protein: CATSARGYGELFF

CDR3 length: 14
D gene: .
clone size: .
V gene: TRBV7-9
J gene: TRBJ1-1
CDR3 DNA: TGTGCCAGCAGCCCAGGGCGGGGAAACACTGAAGCTTTCTTT
CDR3 protein: CASSPGRGNTEAFF

CDR3 length: 13
D gene: .
clone size: once
V gene: TRBV10-3
J gene: TRBJ1-2
CDR3 DNA: TGTGCCATCACCGACAGTGATATCTATGGCTACACCTTC
CDR3 protein: CAITDSDIYGYTF

CDR3 length: 12
D gene: .
clone size: few
V gene: TRBV18
J gene: TRBJ2-3
CDR3 DNA: TGTGCCAGCTCAACAGGGTCAGATACGCAGTATTTT
CDR3 protein: CASSTGSDTQYF

CDR3 length: 12
D gene: TRBD1
clone size: .
V gene: TRBV29-1
J gene: TRBJ1-1
CDR3 DNA: TGCAGCGGCGGGACAGGGGGCACTGAAGCTTTCTTT
CDR3 protein: CSGGTGGTEAFF

CDR3 length: 13
D gene: .
clone size: .
V gene: TRBV2
J gene: TRBJ1-2
CDR3 DNA: TGTGCCAGCACCGACTTCGCAAACTATGGCTACACCTTC
CDR3 protein: CASTDFANYGYTF

CDR3 length: 13
D gene: .
clone size: .
V gene: TRBV4-1
J gene: TRBJ1-1
CDR3 DNA: TGCGCCAGCAGCCTCGGACAGAACACTGAAGCTTTCTTT
CDR3 protein: CASSLGQNTEAFF

CDR3 length: 18
D gene: TRBD2
clone size: once
V gene: TRBV28
J gene: TRBJ2-7
CDR3 DNA: TGTGCCAGCAGTTTCAGTGCGATCGGACTAGCGGGAACCTACGAGCAGTACTTC
CDR3 protein: CASSFSAIGLAGTYEQYF

CDR3 length: 17
D gene: .
clone size: once
V gene: TRBV4-2
J gene: TRBJ1-2
CDR3 DNA: TGTGCCAGCAGCCAAGATTTACCAGGGTTGGGTAACTATGGCTACACCTTC
CDR3 protein: CASSQDLPGLGNYGYTF

CDR3 length: 15
D gene: TRBD2
clone size: .
V gene: TRBV19
J gene: TRBJ2-4
CDR3 DNA: TGTGCCAGTGTTGGGAGGGGTCCAGCCAAAAACATTCAGTACTTC
CDR3 protein: CASVGRGPAKNIQYF

CDR3 length: 13
D gene: .
clone size: .
V gene: TRBV12-3/TRBV12-4
J gene: TRBJ1-5
CDR3 DNA: TGTGCCAGCAGTCCACCGCCGGGGCAGCCCCAGCATTTT
CDR3 protein: CASSPPPGQPQHF

CDR3 length: 14
D gene: .
clone size: .
V gene: TRBV6-5
J gene: TRBJ2-2
CDR3 DNA: TGTGCCAGCAGTTACCCAGGGGACACCGGACGGCTGTTTTTT
CDR3 protein: CASSYPGDTGRLFF

CDR3 length: 14
D gene: TRBD1
clone size: once
V gene: TRBV6-5
J gene: TRBJ1-6
CDR3 DNA: TGTGCCAGCAGTTGGGACAGAGATAATTCACCCCTCCACTTT
CDR3 protein: CASSWDRDNSPLHF

CDR3 length: 15
D gene: TRBD1
clone size: .
V gene: TRBV5-1
J gene: TRBJ2-3
CDR3 DNA: TGCGCCAGCAGCCAACAGGGGTTGGGTCCAGATACGCAGTATTTT
CDR3 protein: CASSQQGLGPDTQYF

CDR3 length: 14
D gene: TRBD2
clone size: few
V gene: TRBV10-3
J gene: TRBJ2-1
CDR3 DNA: TGTGCCATCAGAGGAGCGGGAGTGGGAGATGAGCAGTTCTTC
CDR3 protein: CAIRGAGVGDEQFF

CDR3 length: 16
D gene: TRBD1
clone size: .
V gene: TRBV5-6
J gene: TRBJ1-6
CDR3 DNA: TGTGCCAGCAGCTTGTGGCAGGGGGCGCTTTTTTCACCCCTCCACTTT
CDR3 protein: CASSLWQGALFSPLHF

CDR3 length: 14
D gene: TRBD1
clone size: .
V gene: TRBV2
J gene: TRBJ2-5
CDR3 DNA: TGTGCCAGCAGCGAAGATAGGGGGCTAAGGACCCAGTACTTC
CDR3 protein: CASSEDRGLRTQYF

CDR3 length: 15
D gene: .
clone size: .
V gene: TRBV7-3
J gene: TRBJ2-2
CDR3 DNA: TGTGCCAGCAGCTTAACGCAGACAAACACCGGGGAGCTGTTTTTT
CDR3 protein: CASSLTQTNTGELFF

CDR3 length: 14
D gene: .
clone size: .
V gene: TRBV18
J gene: TRBJ2-1
CDR3 DNA: TGTGCCAGCTCACCCGGCGCAGGTCCGAATGAGCAGTTCTTC
CDR3 protein: CASSPGAGPNEQFF

CDR3 length: 14
D gene: TRBD1
clone size: once
V gene: TRBV9
J gene: TRBJ2-7
CDR3 DNA: TGTGCCAGCAGCCCCTGGGACAGGGGGTACGAGCAGTACTTC
CDR3 protein: CASSPWDRGYEQYF

CDR3 length: 13
D gene: .
clone size: .
V gene: TRBV27
J gene: TRBJ2-7
CDR3 DNA: TGTGCCAGCAGTTTAAACAGGGACTACGAGCAGTACTTC
CDR3 protein: CASSLNRDYEQYF

CDR3 length: 15
D gene: .
clone size: .
V gene: TRBV27
J gene: TRBJ2-5
CDR3 DNA: TGTGCCAGCAGCCAGCGGCCCGAGGGCAGGGAGACCCAGTACTTC
CDR3 protein: CASSQRPEGRETQYF

CDR3 length: 13
D gene: .
clone size: .
V gene: TRBV18
J gene: TRBJ1-2
CDR3 DNA: TGTGCCAGCTCACCAAGCCTAAACTATGGCTACACCTTC
CDR3 protein: CASSPSLNYGYTF

CDR3 length: 15
D gene: TRBD1
clone size: few
V gene: TRBV2
J gene: TRBJ1-5
CDR3 DNA: TGTGCCAGCAGGTACCGGGACAGGGGGGATCAGCCCCAGCATTTT
CDR3 protein: CASRYRDRGDQPQHF

CDR3 length: 15
D gene: TRBD1
clone size: once
V gene: TRBV27
J gene: TRBJ2-7
CDR3 DNA: TGTGCCAGCAGTTCAAACAGGGGTGCGAATTACGAGCAGTACTTC
CDR3 protein: CASSSNRGANYEQYF

CDR3 length: 17
D gene: TRBD1
clone size: .
V gene: TRBV27
J gene: TRBJ2-5
CDR3 DNA: TGTGCCAGCAGGCCCGGGACAGGAACTATGTACCAAGAGACCCAGTACTTC
CDR3 protein: CASRPGTGTMYQETQYF

CDR3 length: 15
D gene: .
clone size: .
V gene: TRBV7-3
J gene: TRBJ2-1
CDR3 DNA: TGTGCCAGCAGCTTAACCCTCGGCGGATACAATGAGCAGTTCTTC
CDR3 protein: CASSLTLGGYNEQFF

CDR3 length: 13
D gene: .
clone size: .
V gene: TRBV30
J gene: TRBJ1-2
CDR3 DNA: TGTGCCTGTCAGGGGTCAACTAACTATGGCTACACCTTC
CDR3 protein: CACQGSTNYGYTF

CDR3 length: 15
D gene: TRBD2
clone size: .
V gene: TRBV4-2
J gene: TRBJ2-7
CDR3 DNA: TGTGCCAGCAGCCAAGATGGGGGGGGGTCCTACGAGCAGTACTTC
CDR3 protein: CASSQDGGGSYEQYF

CDR3 length: 14
D gene: .
clone size: .
V gene: TRBV18
J gene: TRBJ1-2
CDR3 DNA: TGTGCCAGCTCACCTCTTCAGGGTGACTATGGCTACACCTTC
CDR3 protein: CASSPLQGDYGYTF

CDR3 length: 15
D gene: TRBD1
clone size: .
V gene: TRBV19
J gene: TRBJ1-3
CDR3 DNA: TGTGCCAGTAGGACCGGGACAGGGATTGGAAACACCATATATTTT
CDR3 protein: CASRTGTGIGNTIYF

CDR3 length: 17
D gene: TRBD2
clone size: .
V gene: TRBV27
J gene: TRBJ2-1
CDR3 DNA: TGTGCCAGCAGTTTATTGGCTAGCGGGGGCTCCTACAATGAGCAGTTCTTC
CDR3 protein: CASSLLASGGSYNEQFF

CDR3 length: 13
D gene: .
clone size: .
V gene: TRBV23-1
J gene: TRBJ2-7
CDR3 DNA: TGCACCCCCCCGCGGGCTACCCTCTACGAGCAGTACTTC
CDR3 protein: CTPPRATLYEQYF

CDR3 length: 18
D gene: .
clone size: .
V gene: TRBV4-2
J gene: TRBJ1-5
CDR3 DNA: TGTGCCAGCAGCCAAGAAAGACGGGAACGTTTTAGCAATCAGCCCCAGCATTTT
CDR3 protein: CASSQERRERFSNQPQHF

CDR3 length: 15
D gene: TRBD1
clone size: .
V gene: TRBV9
J gene: TRBJ1-2
CDR3 DNA: TGTGCCAGCAGCTCGAGCCTTGGACAGGGGGGAGGCTACACCTTC
CDR3 protein: CASSSSLGQGGGYTF

CDR3 length: 14
D gene: TRBD1
clone size: .
V gene: TRBV6-5
J gene: TRBJ2-2
CDR3 DNA: TGTGCCAGCAGGGGGACAGGGCTGGCCGGGGAGCTGTTTTTT
CDR3 protein: CASRGTGLAGELFF

CDR3 length: 16
D gene: TRBD1
clone size: .
V gene: TRBV3-1/TRBV3-2
J gene: TRBJ2-1
CDR3 DNA: TGTGCCAGCAGCCCTTCAGGGACAGGGGGCTACAATGAGCAGTTCTTC
CDR3 protein: CASSPSGTGGYNEQFF

CDR3 length: 15
D gene: TRBD1
clone size: .
V gene: TRBV6-2/TRBV6-3
J gene: TRBJ2-7
CDR3 DNA: TGTGCCAGCAGTACGTGGACAGGGAGTCACTACGAGCAGTACTTC
CDR3 protein: CASSTWTGSHYEQYF

CDR3 length: 15
D gene: TRBD2
clone size: .
V gene: TRBV11-3
J gene: TRBJ2-3
CDR3 DNA: TGTGCCAGCAGCTTAAAGGGGACTAGCGTCGATACGCAGTATTTT
CDR3 protein: CASSLKGTSVDTQYF

CDR3 length: 17
D gene: .
clone size: .
V gene: TRBV7-2
J gene: TRBJ1-4
CDR3 DNA: TGTGCCAGCAGCTTAGTCGGGGCAGGGGCAACTAATGAAAAACTGTTTTTT
CDR3 protein: CASSLVGAGATNEKLFF

CDR3 length: 15
D gene: .
clone size: once
V gene: TRBV6-5
J gene: TRBJ1-1
CDR3 DNA: TGTGCCAGCAGACTAGCCCGCGGGGGGCCAGTCGTAGCTTTCTTT
CDR3 protein: CASRLARGGPVVAFF

CDR3 length: 14
D gene: .
clone size: .
V gene: TRBV5-6
J gene: TRBJ1-2
CDR3 DNA: TGTGCCAGCAGCTTGGAACCAGGCATGGTTGGCTACACCTTC
CDR3 protein: CASSLEPGMVGYTF

CDR3 length: 16
D gene: TRBD1
clone size: .
V gene: TRBV6-1
J gene: TRBJ2-7
CDR3 DNA: TGTGCCAGCAGTGCCGATACAGGGGTTGATGTCTACGAGCAGTACTTC
CDR3 protein: CASSADTGVDVYEQYF

CDR3 length: 17
D gene: .
clone size: .
V gene: TRBV7-9
J gene: TRBJ2-2
CDR3 DNA: TGTGCCAGCAGCTCCTTTAGGCCCGACAGTACCTTGGGGGAGCTGTTTTTT
CDR3 protein: CASSSFRPDSTLGELFF

CDR3 length: 15
D gene: TRBD1
clone size: few
V gene: TRBV5-6
J gene: TRBJ2-7
CDR3 DNA: TGTGCCAGCAGCTTCGCCGGGACAGGGAACTACGAGCAGTACTTC
CDR3 protein: CASSFAGTGNYEQYF

CDR3 length: 14
D gene: TRBD2
clone size: .
V gene: TRBV27
J gene: TRBJ2-7
CDR3 DNA: TGTGCCAGCAGTTTGGGGCTAGCGGGAGGCGAGCAGTACTTC
CDR3 protein: CASSLGLAGGEQYF

CDR3 length: 13
D gene: TRBD1
clone size: once
V gene: TRBV28
J gene: TRBJ1-2
CDR3 DNA: TGTGCCAGCGGGACAGTAGCTAACTATGGCTACACCTTC
CDR3 protein: CASGTVANYGYTF

CDR3 length: 14
D gene: .
clone size: .
V gene: TRBV7-6
J gene: TRBJ2-1
CDR3 DNA: TGTGCCAGCAGCTTGAACTTTCAGGGAAATGAGCAGTTCTTC
CDR3 protein: CASSLNFQGNEQFF

CDR3 length: 18
D gene: TRBD2
clone size: .
V gene: TRBV18
J gene: TRBJ2-2
CDR3 DNA: TGTGCCAGCTCACCAATGGCGCCTAGCGGGAGCGACACCGGGGAGCTGTTTTTT
CDR3 protein: CASSPMAPSGSDTGELFF

CDR3 length: 18
D gene: TRBD1
clone size: .
V gene: TRBV29-1
J gene: TRBJ2-1
CDR3 DNA: TGCAGGGTGTCGGGGGACAGGGAGGTTTATGGCTCCTACAATGAGCAGTTCTTC
CDR3 protein: CRVSGDREVYGSYNEQFF

CDR3 length: 15
D gene: TRBD1
clone size: .
V gene: TRBV18
J gene: TRBJ1-2
CDR3 DNA: TGTGCCAGCTCACTCGAGACAGGGCCCAACTATGGCTACACCTTC
CDR3 protein: CASSLETGPNYGYTF

CDR3 length: 17
D gene: .
clone size: .
V gene: TRBV4-3
J gene: TRBJ1-2
CDR3 DNA: TGCGCCAGCAGCCAAGAGTTTCGTTCCGGGTTCTCCTATGGCTACACCTTC
CDR3 protein: CASSQEFRSGFSYGYTF